Below are 2 T cell receptor beta chains sequenced from a single sample in a study of OX40 agonist ivuxolimab in advanced cancers. The method was immunoSEQ multiplex PCR; TCRdb's version includes in-frame clones alone and lacks a portion of them. This table has fewer than 95,000 clones, about 87% appearing once. The sequences come from CD4+ or CD8+ T cells sorted from blood, collected in a trial of the OX40 agonist ivuxolimab. These receptors all stem from an adult with an advanced solid tumor such as melanoma, head and neck, liver or kidney cancer.

This clone was counted a single time. This rearrangement joins TRBV2 to TRBJ2-3; D call uncertain. The CDR3 loop spans 15 amino acids. Trimming removed 2 bases at V and 6 bases at J, with 15 bases between. Germline CDR1 SNHLY, CDR2 FYNNEI. CDR3 coding DNA: TGTGCCAGCAGTGAAACCCAGATCATAGTGGATACGCAGTATTTT. As protein: CASSETQIIVDTQYF.

This clone has a single count. The CDR3 DNA is TGTGCCAGCAGTTACTTCCCCCGAATGAACACTGAAGCTTTCTTT. It translates to CASSYFPRMNTEAFF. The V gene is TRBV6-5, the J gene TRBJ1-1, with no clear D. The V gene lost 1 base and the J gene lost 0 bases, with 9 bases spanning the gap. Per germline, CDR1 MNHEY and CDR2 SVGAGI. CDR3 length: 15 amino acids.